A selection of T cell receptor beta chains follows, all from one sample in a study of CD8+ T cells in alopecia areata. Assay: immunoSEQ multiplex PCR; the TCRdb copy retains only in-frame clones and omits some. The data show 200,000 to 250,000 clones, about two thirds seen once. This specimen consisted of CD4+ T cells sorted from blood, obtained at week 0. The receptors come from a human donor with alopecia areata. Both conserved end residues are part of each CDR3. Each record gives: V gene, J gene, D gene, clone size, CDR3 DNA, CDR3 protein. A D gene is named only where the DNA matches it firmly. Size values are once, few and many counts, or a class for expanded clones, and some rows have none.

>TRBV27|TRBJ1-2|TRBD1|few
TGTGCCAGCAGAGGGACAGGGGTGATTTGGTATGGCTACACCTTC
CASRGTGVIWYGYTF
>TRBV27|TRBJ1-5|NA|NA
TGTGCCACCAGGGGTAGGGGCAATCAGCCCCAGCATTTT
CATRGRGNQPQHF
>TRBV15|TRBJ2-5|TRBD2|once
TGTGCCACCAGCAGAGGGGACTATCTTGTCGAAGAGACCCAGTACTTC
CATSRGDYLVEETQYF
>TRBV2|TRBJ2-1|NA|NA
TGTGCCGGGATGGGGAAGAATGAGCAGTTCTTC
CAGMGKNEQFF
>TRBV2|TRBJ2-1|TRBD2|NA
TGTGCCAGCAGTCGGGGGGGAATCAATGAGCAGTTCTTC
CASSRGGINEQFF
>TRBV5-6|TRBJ1-2|NA|once
TGTGCCAGCACCTATCGGGGGGAGATCTATGGCTACACCTTC
CASTYRGEIYGYTF
>TRBV2|TRBJ1-5|TRBD1|NA
TGTGCCAGCAGTGCCGGGACAGGGGGCTTCTTGGGCAATCAGCCCCAGCATTTT
CASSAGTGGFLGNQPQHF
>TRBV6-5|TRBJ2-4|NA|NA
TGTGCCAGCAGTTACTCGATTGGGAACATTCAGTACTTC
CASSYSIGNIQYF
>TRBV27|TRBJ1-1|NA|NA
TGTGCCAGCAGTCCCGCCGGGGACAATAGGGTGAACACTGAAGCTTTCTTT
CASSPAGDNRVNTEAFF
>TRBV5-1|TRBJ2-1|NA|NA
TGCGCCAGCAGCTTGGAGGACAATGAGCAGTTCTTC
CASSLEDNEQFF
>TRBV29-1|TRBJ1-1|NA|NA
TGCGGCACGGGGGAGGGCGACACTGAAGCTTTCTTT
CGTGEGDTEAFF